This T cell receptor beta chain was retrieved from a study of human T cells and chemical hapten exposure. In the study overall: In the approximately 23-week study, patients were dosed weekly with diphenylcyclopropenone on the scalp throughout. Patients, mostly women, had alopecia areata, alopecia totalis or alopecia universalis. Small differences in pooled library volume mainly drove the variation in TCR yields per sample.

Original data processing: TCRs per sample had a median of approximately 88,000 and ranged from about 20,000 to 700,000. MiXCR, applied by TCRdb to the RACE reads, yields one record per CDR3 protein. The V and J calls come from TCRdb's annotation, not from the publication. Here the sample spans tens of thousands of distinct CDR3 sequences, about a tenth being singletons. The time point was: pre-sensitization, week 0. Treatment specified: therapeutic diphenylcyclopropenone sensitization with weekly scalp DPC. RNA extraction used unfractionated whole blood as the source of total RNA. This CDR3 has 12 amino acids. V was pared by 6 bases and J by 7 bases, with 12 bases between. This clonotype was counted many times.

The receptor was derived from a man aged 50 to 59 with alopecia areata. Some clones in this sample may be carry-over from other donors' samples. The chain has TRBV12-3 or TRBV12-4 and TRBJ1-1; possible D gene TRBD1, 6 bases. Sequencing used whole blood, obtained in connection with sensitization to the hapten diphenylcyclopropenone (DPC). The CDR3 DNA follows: TGTGCCAGCAGCCAAGGACAGCTTGAAGCTTTCTTT. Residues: CASSQGQLEAFF.